This T cell receptor (beta chain) was obtained from a study of CD8+ T cells in alopecia areata (dated by TCRdb to the late 2010s). Concerning the study at large: The treated patients took part in an open-label pilot trial in which moderate-to-severe alopecia areata was treated with oral tofacitinib at 5 to 10 mg twice daily. Patients received tofacitinib for 6 to 18 months and were then followed off drug for 6 months to check for delayed response and recurrence. Disease severity in treated patients was measured with the SALT score, which quantifies the percentage of affected scalp surface area. In both human patients and the C3H/HeJ mouse model, the study applied high-throughput TCRbeta sequencing to look at T cell clonal expansion in alopecia areata. Scalp tissue and sorted CD4+ and CD8+ peripheral blood T cells from patchy and totalis/universalis alopecia areata patients and from healthy controls were covered by human TCRbeta sequencing. Biopsies were taken from tofacitinib-treated patients at baseline and again at 4 and 24 weeks into treatment, and several of those patients also had a later scalp biopsy. Clonality in the scalp was compared among normal scalp (n=4), patchy alopecia areata scalp (n=8), and alopecia totalis/universalis scalp (n=8). RNA came from the PAXgene miRNA kit for fixed scalp, the miRNeasy kit for PBMCs, and the RNeasy kit for mouse skin. TCRbeta CDR3 regions were amplified by immunoSEQ multiplex PCR using 35 Vbeta forward and 13 Jbeta reverse primers. Study-level results and caveats: Because the treated cohort was small and had just a single nonresponder, larger studies are needed to establish links between baseline CD8+ expansion and response. With tofacitinib, both scalp clonality and the number of expanded CD8+ clones among the top 100 scalp clones went down significantly. Compared with normal scalp, lesional scalp, particularly in alopecia totalis/universalis, had higher clonality and more expanded CD8+ clones, which suggests antigenic drive. Compared with mice, TCR sequences shared between patients were less clear, possibly partly because of HLA diversity across the patient population. Unlike mouse skin, which is dominated by gammadelta T cells, normal human skin has resident alphabeta T cells that are also sequenced, and this complicates analysis of the scalp TCR repertoire. Many expanded lesional clones persisted in scalp and blood during tofacitinib treatment, which may partly explain relapse after stopping treatment.

The sample's time point label, in plain terms: less than five weeks on oral tofacitinib. The treatment or condition label for this specimen denotes: oral pan-JAK inhibitor, 5-10 mg twice daily. Lesional scalp punch biopsies and peripheral blood were obtained from alopecia areata patients. After PBMCs were isolated by density centrifugation and stained for CD3, CD4 and CD8, a FACSAria was used to sort CD4+ and CD8+ T cells. Library method: the immunoSEQ multiplex PCR assay. RNA was extracted from all samples and reverse transcribed into cDNA, which served as template for TCR sequencing. SuperScript III was used to make first-strand cDNA, primed with a 2:1 mix of oligo-dT and random hexamers. A synthetic immune receptor repertoire was used to measure amplification bias, and any remaining bias was corrected computationally. From the authors' description of their analysis: Raw reads were preprocessed for error removal, and CDR3 was defined according to IMGT conventions as running from the conserved cysteine to phenylalanine. Clonality was calculated as 1 minus Shannon entropy normalized by log2 of the number of productive unique TCRs. CD4 or CD8 identity of scalp clones was inferred by cross-referencing scalp TCRbeta sequences with sorted blood CD4 and CD8 repertoires. Not all clones reach the TCRdb copy of this immuneACCESS table, which keeps in-frame sequences only. Checked studies attribute under half of the gap to unresolved V genes and leave the rest unexplained. The D gene and trimming were derived from the DNA, and the V and J assignments and clone size from that table. The sample has 90,000 to 100,000 clones on record, around 55% of them singletons. Of the sample, 15% to 18% falls within the top ten clones.

In the case of this clone: Its antigen is unknown. Qualities for individual bases were not recorded, and no much larger clone is one base off.

The clonotype comes from a human donor with alopecia areata. Source: CD8+ T cells sorted from blood, taken at week 4, from a patient treated with tofacitinib.

The CDR3 in this case is CASSQDGTSSYEQYF. The DNA sequence reads TGCGCCAGCAGCCAAGATGGGACTAGCTCCTACGAGCAGTACTTC. The chain was built from TRBV4-3 and TRBJ2-7; a stretch of 8 junction bases matches TRBD2. The germline V gene gives CDR1 as LGHNA and CDR2 as YSLEER. Including the terminal cysteine and phenylalanine, the CDR3 comprises 15 residues. Only CDR3 DNA is held: 45 bases, read in frame from base 1. The junction shows trimming of 0 bases on V and 0 bases on J, and the gene matches do not reach 1 base of it.